Shown below are 17 T cell receptor beta chains from a single sample sequenced in a study of blood T cell repertoires in COVID-19. Sequencing was performed with immunoSEQ multiplex PCR; in TCRdb, only in-frame clones are kept and a portion is missing. The table shows about 98,000 clones, with almost 85% occurring only once. The specimen was peripheral blood. The source is a man aged 35 to 55 with active or convalescent COVID-19.

The chain is built from TRBV6-5 and TRBJ1-2, with D perhaps TRBD1 (6 bases). The CDR3 runs to 12 residues. The V end was cut by 10 bases, the J end by 8 bases, with 17 bases between. Germline CDR1 MNHEY, CDR2 SVGAGI. CDR3 region: CATLPTGSGYTF. The CDR3 DNA sequence: TGTGCCACCCTACCCACAGGGAGCGGCTACACCTTC.

This clone occurred a few times. The rearrangement links TRBV11-2 to TRBJ2-1; D is unresolved. Germline CDR1 is SGHAT and CDR2 is FQNNGV. This CDR3 spans 16 amino acids. Trimming shortened V by 6 bases and J by 0 bases, and 15 bases separated the two germline ends. The CDR3 is CASRPMSAGSYNEQFF. CDR3 bases: TGTGCCAGCAGACCGATGTCGGCAGGCTCCTACAATGAGCAGTTCTTC.

The V call is TRBV14, the J call TRBJ1-2; TRBD1 is a possible D gene (5 bases). The V end lost 3 bases, the J end lost 3 bases, and 8 bases lay between the germline ends. The CDR3 length is 13 residues. CDR1 SGHDN and CDR2 FVKESK come from the germline V gene. CDR3 DNA: TGTGCCAGCAGCCATGACAGTTACTATGGCTACACCTTC. This encodes CASSHDSYYGYTF.

V and J are TRBV27 and TRBJ1-5; TRBD1 matches 7 bases. The germline gives CDR1 MNHEY, CDR2 SMNVEV (reference sequence). The CDR3 has 14 amino acids. Trimming took 6 bases from V and 4 from J; bases not matched to a gene: 6. The CDR3 loop reads CASRGDSSNQPQHF. For the CDR3, the DNA is TGTGCCAGCAGGGGGGACAGTAGTAATCAGCCCCAGCATTTT.

The chain has TRBV19 and TRBJ2-3; D unclear. The V end lost 4 bases, the J end lost 2 bases, and 10 bases lay between the germline ends. Germline V gene data show CDR1 as LNHDA and CDR2 as SQIVND (reference sequence). The CDR3 loop spans 14 amino acids. CDR3 protein: CASSSIRLTDTQYF. In DNA, the CDR3 is TGTGCCAGTAGTAGTATCCGTCTCACAGATACGCAGTATTTT. The full variable domain, completed using reference TRBV19 and TRBJ2-3, is DGGITQSPKYLFRKEGQNVTLSCEQNLNHDAMYWYRQDPGQGLRLIYYSQIVNDFQKGDIAEGYSVSREKKESFPLTVTSAQKNPTAFYLCASSSIRLTDTQYFGPGTRLTVL.

The chain combines TRBV3-1 (or the pseudogene TRBV3-2) with TRBJ1-2; tentative D call: TRBD1 (6 bases). The length of the CDR3 is 17 residues. Germline V gene lookup returns CDR1 LGHDT and CDR2 YNNKEL (reference sequence). The V gene lost 4 bases and the J gene lost 4 bases, with 22 bases spanning the gap. The CDR3 here is CASSPWGCSGVFYGYTF. CDR3 nucleotides: TGTGCCAGCAGCCCCTGGGGCTGTTCAGGGGTTTTCTATGGCTACACCTTC.

The V gene is TRBV19, the J gene TRBJ1-2; 7 bases map to TRBD1. The germline V gene has CDR1 LNHDA and CDR2 SQIVND (reference sequence). With 5 bases clipped from V and 4 bases from J, the junction kept 4 bases outside the gene matches. The CDR3 has 13 amino acids. CDR3 region: CASSSTGAYGYTF. CDR3 DNA sequence: TGTGCCAGTAGTTCTACAGGGGCCTATGGCTACACCTTC.

Many counts were recorded for this clone. The chain has TRBV9 and TRBJ2-1; 9 bases align to TRBD2. V lost 2 bases, J lost 8 bases, and 8 bases stayed unmatched. The germline gives CDR1 SGDLS, CDR2 YYNGEE. The CDR3 is 15 amino acids. DNA for the CDR3: TGTGCCAGCAGCGTGGGCGGGGGGGTCTCCGATGAGCAGTTCTTC. It specifies CASSVGGGVSDEQFF.

J is TRBJ1-6 and V is TRBV2; D may be TRBD1 (5 bases). The CDR3 has 15 amino acids. Trimming left V 7 bases short and J 10 bases short, with 20 bases between. In germline, CDR1 is SNHLY, CDR2 FYNNEI. The CDR3 here is CASTPAVPGYSPLHF. The CDR3 region has the DNA TGTGCCAGCACTCCTGCGGTCCCAGGGTACTCACCCCTCCACTTT.

The V and J genes are TRBV15 and TRBJ2-1, with 7 bases aligning to TRBD1. This CDR3 spans 16 amino acids. V was clipped by 0 bases and J by 2 bases; unmatched bases: 4. CDR1 is LNHNV, CDR2 YYDKDF, per germline (reference sequence). This CDR3 reads CATSRDLTGAYNEQFF. The CDR3, as DNA: TGTGCCACCAGCAGAGATCTAACAGGGGCCTACAATGAGCAGTTCTTC. Using reference TRBV15 and TRBJ2-1 for the parts outside the CDR3, the full variable domain is DAMVIQNPRYQVTQFGKPVTLSCSQTLNHNVMYWYQQKSSQAPKLLFHYYDKDFNNEADTPDNFQSRRPNTSFCFLDIRSPGLGDTAMYLCATSRDLTGAYNEQFFGPGTRLTVL.

The chain has TRBV7-2 and TRBJ2-2; D remains ambiguous. V lost 0 bases and J 4 bases, leaving 9 bases between the germline ends. The CDR3 totals 15 residues. Germline CDR1 reads SGHTA; CDR2 reads FQGNSA. CDR3 amino acids: CASSLAFGFTGELFF. The CDR3 nucleotides are TGTGCCAGCAGCTTAGCGTTCGGTTTCACCGGGGAGCTGTTTTTT. Based on the CDR3 plus reference TRBV7-2 and TRBJ2-2, the full variable domain is GAGVSQSPSNKVTEKGKDVELRCDPISGHTALYWYRQSLGQGLEFLIYFQGNSAPDKSGLPSDRFSAERTGGSVSTLTIQRTQQEDSAVYLCASSLAFGFTGELFFGEGSRLTVL.

The chain combines TRBV7-2 with TRBJ2-3, with 8 bases fitting TRBD2. Trimming took 0 bases from V and 1 from J; bases not matched to a gene: 3. Germline V CDR1 and CDR2: SGHTA, FQGNSA. CDR3 length: 16 residues. The CDR3 DNA is TGTGCCAGCAGCTTAGCCGAGACTAGCGGCACAGATACGCAGTATTTT. It yields the protein CASSLAETSGTDTQYF.

The chain joins TRBV27 to TRBJ2-2; 9 nucleotides align to TRBD1. The length of the CDR3 is 14 residues. In germline, CDR1 is MNHEY, CDR2 SMNVEV (reference sequence). The ends lost 6 bases at V and 5 bases at J; junction bases unmatched: 4. The CDR3 spells CASRGTGRTGELFF. As DNA, the CDR3 is TGTGCCAGCAGAGGGACAGGGAGGACCGGGGAGCTGTTTTTT.

The J gene is TRBJ1-2, the V gene TRBV19, with D hard to call. This CDR3 has 14 amino acids. With 5 bases removed from V and 6 bases from J, the gap between germline ends came to 16 bases. Germline CDR1 reads LNHDA; CDR2 reads SQIVND (reference sequence). In DNA form, the CDR3 reads TGTGCCAGTAGTGCCCGCGCCGGGATCAATGGCTACACCTTC. The encoded protein is CASSARAGINGYTF.

J is TRBJ2-1 and V is TRBV24-1; the D gene is possibly TRBD2 (6 bases). Trimming took 3 bases from V and 0 from J, leaving 17 bases between them. This CDR3 is built from 18 residues. The germline V gene encodes CDR1 KGHDR and CDR2 SFDVKD. The CDR3 nucleotides are TGTGCCACCAGTGATGCCCCCGCGGACGGGAGCTCCTACAATGAGCAGTTCTTC. Protein product: CATSDAPADGSSYNEQFF.

This clone occurred a few times. The V gene is TRBV7-8, the J gene TRBJ1-6; TRBD1 agrees at 7 bases. V lost 3 bases to trimming and J lost 8 bases; unmatched junction nucleotides: 4. The CDR3 length is 14 residues. Germline V gene data show CDR1 as SGHVS and CDR2 as FQNEAQ. The CDR3 is CASSLNRGDSPLHF. DNA for the CDR3: TGTGCCAGCAGCTTGAACAGGGGAGATTCACCCCTCCACTTT.

This chain connects TRBV10-3 to TRBJ1-4; 9 bases are shared with TRBD1. This CDR3 has 14 amino acids. The trim removed 6 bases at V and 3 bases at J, leaving 2 bases unmatched. CDR1 and CDR2 from the germline V gene are ENHRY and SYGVKD. CDR3 nucleotides: TGTGCCATCAGCGGGACAGGGCCTAATGAAAAACTGTTTTTT. Its protein is CAISGTGPNEKLFF.